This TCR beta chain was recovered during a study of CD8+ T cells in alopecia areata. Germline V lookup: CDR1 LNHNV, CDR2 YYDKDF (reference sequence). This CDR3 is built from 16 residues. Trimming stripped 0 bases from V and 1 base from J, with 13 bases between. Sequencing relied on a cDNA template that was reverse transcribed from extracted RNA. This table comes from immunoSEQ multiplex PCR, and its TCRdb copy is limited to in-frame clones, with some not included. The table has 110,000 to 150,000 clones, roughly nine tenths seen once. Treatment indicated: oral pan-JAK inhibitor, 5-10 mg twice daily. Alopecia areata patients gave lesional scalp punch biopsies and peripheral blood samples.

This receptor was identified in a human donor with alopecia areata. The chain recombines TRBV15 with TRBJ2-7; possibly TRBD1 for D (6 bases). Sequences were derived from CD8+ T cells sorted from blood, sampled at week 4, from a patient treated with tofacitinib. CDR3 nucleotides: TGTGCCACCAGCAGAGATTTGGCCAGGGGATCCTACGAGCAGTACTTC. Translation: CATSRDLARGSYEQYF.